This entry concerns a single TCR beta chain. The CDR3 extends over 13 amino acids. CDR1 is SGHNT and CDR2 is YENEEA in the germline V gene. V was shortened by 3 bases and J by 7 bases, with 12 bases between the two germline ends. In the source study's methods: Reference gene primer amplification gave estimated nucleated cell counts. Sequencing was performed with immunoSEQ multiplex PCR; in TCRdb, only in-frame clones are kept and a portion is missing. D and trimming were read from the DNA, whereas the V and J calls and clone size are those reported in that table. The table has 95,000 to 100,000 clones, about four fifths seen once; the top ten hold 15% to 20%. This record belongs to a study of blood T cell repertoires in COVID-19. Study-wide background: From the United States, Italy and Spain came samples of acute and convalescent COVID-19. Sources were T cells, B-cell-depleted T cells, or PBMCs; the material itself was cDNA or gDNA.

Sequencing was done on a sample of peripheral blood. The sequence was collected from a woman aged 80 or over with active or convalescent COVID-19. The genes are TRBV11-3 and TRBJ1-2; no firm D call. The DNA for the CDR3 is TGTGCCAGCAGCTTCCCGGGTTTCTGTGGCTACACCTTC. The encoded protein is CASSFPGFCGYTF.